Listed below are T cell receptor beta chains from one sample, sequenced in a study of T cell changes during pregnancy in multiple sclerosis. Profiling relied on immunoSEQ multiplex PCR, and the TCRdb table lists in-frame clones only, not all of them. The table includes more than 55,000 clones, about 94% detected once. The sequences come from peripheral blood, collected in the first trimester of pregnancy. These receptors came from a female donor in good health, enrolled as a control in a pregnancy study. Each CDR3 is given with its conserved first and last residue. D genes are given only for firm matches. Some rows mark clone size as missing; the rest say once, few, many or name a class of expanded clone.

CASSVQFEWAGSVHEQFF TGCGCCAGCAGCGTACAATTTGAGTGGGCGGGATCGGTTCATGAGCAGTTCTTC . . TRBJ2-1 TRBV4-1
CAQQGVNEKLFF TGTGCTCAGCAGGGGGTAAACGAAAAACTGTTTTTT TRBD1 . TRBJ1-4 TRBV30
CASDGQVNQPQHF TGTGCCAGCGATGGACAGGTCAATCAGCCCCAGCATTTT TRBD1 . TRBJ1-5 TRBV6-1
CASSRGAGDEQYF TGCGCCAGCAGCCGGGGAGCGGGGGACGAGCAGTACTTC TRBD2 . TRBJ2-7 TRBV4-1
CASSYSNGGGELFF TGTGCCAGCAGTTACTCCAACGGGGGAGGGGAACTGTTTTTT . . TRBJ1-4 TRBV6-5
CASSPYQRLPYEQYF TGCGCCAGCAGCCCGTACCAGAGACTACCCTACGAGCAGTACTTC . . TRBJ2-7 TRBV4-1
CASSWLRNQLRERPYEQYF TGTGCCAGCAGCTGGCTCCGCAATCAGTTGCGGGAGAGGCCCTACGAGCAGTACTTC TRBD2 . TRBJ2-7 TRBV11-2
CASSLGGVYEQYF TGTGCCAGTAGTCTCGGGGGAGTCTACGAGCAGTACTTC . . TRBJ2-7 TRBV19
CASSEQSGAILMNTEAFF TGCGCCAGCAGTGAGCAATCAGGGGCGATCCTCATGAACACTGAAGCTTTCTTT . . TRBJ1-1 TRBV10-1
CASSLGWQQETQYF TGTGCCAGCAGCTTAGGCTGGCAGCAAGAGACCCAGTACTTC . . TRBJ2-5 TRBV7-2
CASSLLGTRSYEQYF TGTGCCAGCAGCTTACTCGGGACTCGATCCTACGAGCAGTACTTC . . TRBJ2-7 TRBV11-2
CSVDQTGRRLLTF TGCAGCGTTGATCAGACAGGCCGAAGGCTGCTCACCTTC . . TRBJ1-2 TRBV29-1
CASSLGDTGELFF TGTGCCAGCAGCTTAGGAGACACCGGGGAGCTGTTTTTT . . TRBJ2-2 TRBV11-3
CASSSNNLGEDPNIQYF TGTGCCAGCAGCTCTAACAATTTGGGGGAGGACCCAAACATTCAGTACTTC . . TRBJ2-4 TRBV11-2
CASSPGGGTDTQYF TGTGCCAGCAGCCCCGGGGGGGGGACAGATACGCAGTATTTT TRBD2 once TRBJ2-3 TRBV7-8
CASKSRGSGNTIYF TGTGCCAGCAAGAGTCGGGGCTCTGGAAACACCATATATTTT . . TRBJ1-3 TRBV6-5
CASSSKGPGYGELFF TGTGCCAGCAGCTCTAAGGGGCCCGGGTACGGGGAGCTGTTTTTT . . TRBJ2-2 TRBV7-9